Listed here are 8 T cell receptor beta chains from one sample, sequenced in a study of blood T cells in healthy people across ages. Then a second PCR, running roughly 7 to 11 cycles, was carried out with a sample-barcoded 5' primer and a J-beta primer mix. TCRdb fed the 5' RACE reads into MiXCR, producing one record per CDR3 protein. Of fewer than 2,000,000 distinct CDR3 sequences in the sample, 34% were seen once. Sequenced: blood. The receptor set was obtained from a woman in her twenties or thirties in good health.

On this clonotype: A read error is possible here, since a much larger clone lies one base away. The chain recombines TRBV25-1 with TRBJ2-7; unclear D gene. The length of the CDR3 is 15 residues. The V end was cut by 4 bases, the J end by 0 bases, with 13 bases between. Looked up from germline, CDR1 is MGHDK and CDR2 is SYGVNS. CDR3 sequence (DNA): TGTGCCAGCAGTGGGCAGAGTCCGAGCTCCTACGAGCAGTACTTC. This codes for CASSGQSPSSYEQYF.

The chain combines TRBV11-2 with TRBJ2-5; no clear D gene. Germline loops: CDR1 SGHAT, CDR2 FQNNGV. Trimming removed 5 bases at V and 4 bases at J, with 14 bases between. The CDR3 has 14 residues. The CDR3 DNA sequence: TGTGCCAGCAGCATCCTTCGTTGGGGAGAGACCCAGTACTTC. Protein: CASSILRWGETQYF. Based on the CDR3 plus reference TRBV11-2 and TRBJ2-5, the full variable domain is EAGVAQSPRYKIIEKRQSVAFWCNPISGHATLYWYQQILGQGPKLLIQFQNNGVVDDSQLPKDRFSAERLKGVDSTLKIQPAKLEDSAVYLCASSILRWGETQYFGPGTRLLVL.

The rearrangement joins TRBV6-6 to TRBJ1-5, with 7 bases aligning to TRBD1. This CDR3 is built from 16 residues. Germline V gene sequence: CDR1 MNHNY, CDR2 SVGAGI (reference sequence). V was pared by 6 bases and J by 0 bases, with 8 bases of the junction left unmatched. The CDR3 spells CASSKGQPYSNQPQHF. The CDR3 DNA follows: TGTGCCAGCAGCAAGGGACAGCCTTATAGCAATCAGCCCCAGCATTTT.

This chain uses TRBV7-3 with TRBJ2-3; 7 bases map to TRBD2. Germline V gene lookup returns CDR1 SGHTA and CDR2 FQGTGA. V was pared by 0 bases and J by 1 base, with 7 bases of the junction left unmatched. This CDR3 has 17 residues. In DNA, the CDR3 is TGTGCCAGCAGCTTAACCTATGCGGGGGTCGGCACAGATACGCAGTATTTT. Translated, it gives CASSLTYAGVGTDTQYF.

CDR3 nucleotide sequence: TGTGCCAGCTCAAAGACAGGGGCCAACACTGAAGCTTTCTTT. This translates into CASSKTGANTEAFF. V is TRBV18 and J is TRBJ1-1, with TRBD1 identical over 8 bases. The CDR3 is 14 amino acids. Trimming removed 5 bases from V and 2 bases from J; junction bases left unmatched: 4. CDR1 KGHSH and CDR2 LQKENI come from the germline V gene.

V usage is TRBV6-2 or TRBV6-3 and J usage is TRBJ2-7, with D possibly TRBD2 on 5 matching bases. From germline, CDR1 is MNHEY and CDR2 SVGEGT. The CDR3 is 12 amino acids. The V end was cut by 3 bases, the J end by 10 bases, with 13 bases between. DNA for the CDR3: TGTGCCAGCAGTTATTCTTCCCGGGATCAGTACTTC. The encoded protein is CASSYSSRDQYF.

This clonotype was recorded a few times. The chain uses TRBV9 and TRBJ2-3; D ambiguous. The germline V and J ends were trimmed by 3 bases and 1 base, with 12 bases remaining between them. Germline V gene data show CDR1 as SGDLS and CDR2 as YYNGEE. This CDR3 has 15 amino acids. CDR3 sequence (DNA): TGTGCCAGCAGCGACTCGACGGTTCGCACAGATACGCAGTATTTT. Its protein is CASSDSTVRTDTQYF.

This clonotype appeared a few times. V usage is TRBV7-9 and J usage is TRBJ1-5; D call uncertain. CDR3 length: 14 amino acids. The V and J ends lost 5 bases and 8 bases respectively, with 16 bases between them. Per the germline V gene, CDR1 is SEHNR and CDR2 is FQNEAQ (reference sequence). In DNA form, the CDR3 reads TGTGCCAGCAGCCCCGATGGAGTCGGTAAGCCCCAGCATTTT. Its translation is CASSPDGVGKPQHF.